This TCR beta chain emerged from a study of T cells in Graves' hyperthyroidism and ophthalmopathy. Points from the study as a whole: Blood held most thyroid clonotypes expanded above 0.001 frequency.

TCR beta CDR3 regions were amplified from RNA. First-round RT-PCR of the TCR CDR3 relied on the HTBI primer set. TCRdb fed the multiplex PCR reads into MiXCR, producing one record per CDR3 protein. The data hold about 660,000 distinct CDR3 sequences, with just under 45% observed a single time. Remarks on this clonotype: Its antigen is unidentified.

Trimming removed 3 bases from V and 6 bases from J; junction bases left unmatched: 6. CDR1 and CDR2 (germline): SGHVS, FNYEAQ. CDR3 length: 16 amino acids. The source material was peripheral blood or thyroid tissue (not recorded which). The chain links TRBV7-6 to TRBJ1-6, with TRBD1 identical over 9 bases. This TCR came from an adult man with Graves' disease, either hyperthyroidism or ophthalmopathy (not recorded which). CDR3 coding DNA: TGTGCCAGCAGCTTTCTCCCGACAGGGGGTAATTCACCCCTCCACTTT. As protein: CASSFLPTGGNSPLHF. Full variable domain (outside the CDR3, taken from reference TRBV7-6 and TRBJ1-6): GAGVSQSPRYKVTKRGQDVALRCDPISGHVSLYWYRQALGQGPEFLTYFNYEAQQDKSGLPNDRFSAERPEGSISTLTIQRTEQRDSAMYRCASSFLPTGGNSPLHFGNGTRLTVT.